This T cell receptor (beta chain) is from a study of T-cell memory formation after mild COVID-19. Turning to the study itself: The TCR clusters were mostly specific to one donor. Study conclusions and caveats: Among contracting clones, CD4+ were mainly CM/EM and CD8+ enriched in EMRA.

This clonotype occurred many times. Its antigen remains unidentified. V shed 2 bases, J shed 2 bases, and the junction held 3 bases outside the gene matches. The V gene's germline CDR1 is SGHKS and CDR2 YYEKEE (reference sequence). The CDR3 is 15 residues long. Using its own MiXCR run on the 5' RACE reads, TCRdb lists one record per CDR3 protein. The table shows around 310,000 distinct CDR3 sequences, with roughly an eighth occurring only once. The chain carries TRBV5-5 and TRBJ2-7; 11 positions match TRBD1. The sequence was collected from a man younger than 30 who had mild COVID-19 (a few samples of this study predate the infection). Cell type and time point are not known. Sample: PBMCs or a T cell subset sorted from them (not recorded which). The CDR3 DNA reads TGTGCCAGCAGCTTCTCGGGACAGGGGGCCTACGAGCAGTACGTC. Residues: CASSFSGQGAYEQYV.